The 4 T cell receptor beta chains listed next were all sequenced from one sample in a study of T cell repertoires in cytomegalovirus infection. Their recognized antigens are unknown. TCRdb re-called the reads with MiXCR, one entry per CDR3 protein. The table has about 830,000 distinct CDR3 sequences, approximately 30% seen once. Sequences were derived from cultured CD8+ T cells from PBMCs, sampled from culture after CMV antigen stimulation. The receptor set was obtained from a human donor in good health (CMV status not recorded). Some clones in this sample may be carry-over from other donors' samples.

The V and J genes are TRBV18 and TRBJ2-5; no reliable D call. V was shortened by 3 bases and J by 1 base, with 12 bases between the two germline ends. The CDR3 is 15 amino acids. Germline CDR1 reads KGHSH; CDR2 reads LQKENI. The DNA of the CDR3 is TGTGCCAGCTCACCGGGGATGGAGATCCAAGAGACCCAGTACTTC. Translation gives CASSPGMEIQETQYF.

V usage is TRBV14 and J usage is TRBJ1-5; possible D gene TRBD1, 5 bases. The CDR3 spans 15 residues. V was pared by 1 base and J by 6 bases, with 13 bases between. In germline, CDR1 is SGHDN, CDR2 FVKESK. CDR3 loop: CASSQGGLGGQPQHF. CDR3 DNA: TGTGCCAGCAGCCAAGGAGGCCTTGGGGGTCAGCCCCAGCATTTT.

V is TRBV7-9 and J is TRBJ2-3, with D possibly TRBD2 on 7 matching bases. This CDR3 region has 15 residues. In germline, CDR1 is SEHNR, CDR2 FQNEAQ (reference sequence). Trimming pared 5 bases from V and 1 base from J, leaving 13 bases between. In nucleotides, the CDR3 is TGTGCCAGCAGCCCCGGGGGGCTACGCACAGATACGCAGTATTTT. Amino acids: CASSPGGLRTDTQYF. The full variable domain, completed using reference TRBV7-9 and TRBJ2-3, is DTGVSQNPRHKITKRGQNVTFRCDPISEHNRLYWYRQTLGQGPEFLTYFQNEAQLEKSRLLSDRFSAERPKGSFSTLEIQRTEQGDSAMYLCASSPGGLRTDTQYFGPGTRLTVL.

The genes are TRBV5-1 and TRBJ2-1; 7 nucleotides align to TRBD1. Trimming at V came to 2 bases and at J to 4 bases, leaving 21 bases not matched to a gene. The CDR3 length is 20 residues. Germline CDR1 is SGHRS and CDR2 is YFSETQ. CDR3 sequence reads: CASSFLPGGGAETRYNEQFF. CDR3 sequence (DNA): TGCGCCAGCAGCTTCCTCCCAGGGGGTGGGGCGGAAACAAGGTACAATGAGCAGTTCTTC.